The 22 T cell receptor beta chains presented below share a single source sample, sequenced in a study of blood T cell repertoires in COVID-19. Sequenced by immunoSEQ multiplex PCR; TCRdb stores in-frame clones only, minus some. The data show around 330,000 clones, roughly 85% seen once. The sequenced sample was PBMCs or T cells enriched from blood (not recorded which). These receptors were taken from a woman aged 25-40 years who had been exposed to COVID-19.

This clone occurred a few times. V and J are TRBV6-5 and TRBJ2-7; maybe TRBD2 (6 bases). Trimming stripped 7 bases from V and 2 bases from J, with 12 bases between. CDR3 length: 13 amino acids. Germline-derived CDR1 and CDR2 are MNHEY and SVGAGI. The CDR3: CASTNWGAYEQYF. The CDR3 nucleotides read TGTGCCAGCACTAACTGGGGGGCCTACGAGCAGTACTTC.

The chain combines TRBV4-3 with TRBJ2-5, with TRBD1 matching 7 bases. This CDR3 is built from 16 residues. Losses at the gene ends were 0 bases for V and 6 bases for J; bases not matched to a gene: 10. Germline assignment: CDR1 LGHNA and CDR2 YSLEER. The CDR3 loop is CASSQDLDRAGQTQYF. For the CDR3, the DNA is TGCGCCAGCAGCCAAGATTTAGACAGGGCTGGACAGACCCAGTACTTC.

The V and J genes are TRBV10-2 and TRBJ1-4, with 9 bases lining up with TRBD1. Trimming took 4 bases from V and 5 from J; bases not matched to a gene: 2. Germline V gene data show CDR1 as WSHSY and CDR2 as SAAADI. This CDR3 has 14 amino acids. CDR3 DNA: TGCGCCAGCAGTGTGGGGACAGGGAATGAAAAACTGTTTTTT. Residues: CASSVGTGNEKLFF.

This clone was counted a single time. This sequence joins TRBV13 and TRBJ2-3; TRBD1 agrees at 9 bases. V trimming: 5 bases; J trimming: 2 bases; junction bases outside the gene matches: 5. This CDR3 contains 15 residues. CDR1 is PRHDT, CDR2 FYEKMQ, per germline (reference sequence). The CDR3 loop reads CASSTGTGFTDTQYF. Here the CDR3 DNA reads TGTGCCAGCAGCACCGGGACAGGGTTCACAGATACGCAGTATTTT.

V is TRBV2 and J is TRBJ1-6; TRBD1 matches 8 bases. This CDR3 has 14 residues. V shed 10 bases, J shed 7 bases, and the junction held 9 bases outside the gene matches. Per germline, CDR1 SNHLY and CDR2 FYNNEI. In nucleotides, the CDR3 is TGTGCCATCGAGGGGACAGGACGAAATTCACCCCTCCACTTT. Translating gives CAIEGTGRNSPLHF. The full variable domain, completed using reference TRBV2 and TRBJ1-6, is EPEVTQTPSHQVTQMGQEVILRCVPISNHLYFYWYRQILGQKVEFLVSFYNNEISEKSEIFDDQFSVERPDGSNFTLKIRSTKLEDSAMYFCAIEGTGRNSPLHFGNGTRLTVT.

V is TRBV5-1 and J is TRBJ1-1; D is unresolved. Trimming stripped 0 bases from V and 1 base from J, with 13 bases between. This CDR3 region has 16 residues. Per the germline V gene, CDR1 is SGHRS and CDR2 is YFSETQ. The CDR3: CASSLGVAGGNTEAFF. CDR3 DNA sequence: TGCGCCAGCAGCTTGGGAGTTGCGGGTGGGAACACTGAAGCTTTCTTT.

This rearrangement joins TRBV28 to TRBJ1-5, with 7 bases fitting TRBD1. Trimming removed 6 bases from V and 10 bases from J; junction bases left unmatched: 6. CDR3 length: 12 residues. CDR1 is MDHEN and CDR2 is SYDVKM in the germline V gene. The CDR3 here is CASSLDREPQHF. CDR3 coding DNA: TGTGCCAGCAGCCTAGACAGGGAACCCCAGCATTTT.

V gene TRBV9 combines with J gene TRBJ2-3; D remains ambiguous. The germline V gene encodes CDR1 SGDLS and CDR2 YYNGEE. Trimming pared 4 bases from V and 4 bases from J, leaving 10 bases between. The CDR3 has 13 residues. This chain's CDR3 is CASSPAAPDTQYF. The CDR3 coding sequence is TGTGCCAGCAGCCCCGCGGCCCCAGATACGCAGTATTTT.

This chain joins TRBV15 and TRBJ1-4; no reliable D call. Germline V gene sequence: CDR1 LNHNV, CDR2 YYDKDF (reference sequence). The CDR3 runs to 15 residues. Trimming cost V 0 bases and J 1 base, with 6 bases left between them. The CDR3 protein is CATSRDGQTNEKLFF. In DNA form, the CDR3 reads TGTGCCACCAGCAGAGATGGGCAAACTAATGAAAAACTGTTTTTT.

This clone rates as medium-sized (0.01 to 0.1%). The V and J genes are TRBV4-2 and TRBJ2-1, with 8 bases lining up with TRBD2. The length of the CDR3 is 12 residues. Trimming removed 0 bases from V and 15 bases from J; junction bases left unmatched: 4. CDR1 and CDR2 (germline): LGHNA, YNFKEQ. CDR3 DNA: TGTGCCAGCAGCCAAGACGGGGGGGCCGGGTTCTTC. Protein product: CASSQDGGAGFF.

This clone was observed a few times. The CDR3 here is CASSQQGHSGNTIYF. The CDR3 nucleotides read TGTGCCAGCAGCCAGCAGGGACACTCTGGAAACACCATATATTTT. V usage is TRBV14 and J usage is TRBJ1-3, with D possibly matching TRBD1 (6 bases). The CDR3 is 15 residues long. Trimming removed 3 bases at V and 0 bases at J, with 9 bases between. The germline V gene encodes CDR1 SGHDN and CDR2 FVKESK. The full variable domain, its missing parts supplied by reference TRBV14 and TRBJ1-3, is EAGVTQFPSHSVIEKGQTVTLRCDPISGHDNLYWYRRVMGKEIKFLLHFVKESKQDESGMPNNRFLAERTGGTYSTLKVQPAELEDSGVYFCASSQQGHSGNTIYFGEGSWLTVV.

The rearrangement links TRBV28 to TRBJ2-7; 7 bases are shared with TRBD2. The CDR3 covers 14 residues. The germline V gene encodes CDR1 MDHEN and CDR2 SYDVKM. V gave up 7 bases and J gave up 1 base; unmatched junction bases: 7. Here the CDR3 reads CASTSSGGSYEQYF. The CDR3 coding sequence is TGTGCCAGCACGTCGTCGGGGGGATCCTACGAGCAGTACTTC.

Notes on this clone: The junction shows a germline mismatch at one end, possibly a read error. The chain joins TRBV5-1 to TRBJ2-3; 10 positions agree with TRBD1. The germline V gene encodes CDR1 SGHRS and CDR2 YFSETQ. This CDR3 region has 15 residues. The CDR3 region is CASRLDRGLKDTQYF. The CDR3 DNA reads as TGCGCCAGCAGATTGGACAGGGGGTTAAAGGATACGCAGTATTTT.

The chain is built from TRBV10-3 and TRBJ1-5; D remains ambiguous. Trimming shortened V by 8 bases and J by 4 bases, and 24 bases separated the two germline ends. The CDR3 covers 17 residues. The germline V gene has CDR1 ENHRY and CDR2 SYGVKD. CDR3 sequence (DNA): TGTGCCATCTTTTTCCAGGAAGGCGATTACGGAAATCAGCCCCAGCATTTT. Encoded protein: CAIFFQEGDYGNQPQHF.

This clone was detected only once. The chain is built from TRBV28 and TRBJ1-5, with 12 nucleotides matching TRBD1. The ends lost 8 bases at V and 7 bases at J; junction bases unmatched: 15. This CDR3 comprises 17 residues. The V gene's germline CDR1 is MDHEN and CDR2 SYDVKM. The CDR3 DNA follows: TGTGCCAGCCGCTCCCCTTCCGGGACAGGGGGCGCCCAGCCCCAGCATTTT. Its protein product is CASRSPSGTGGAQPQHF.

V and J are TRBV5-1 and TRBJ2-5; 13 nucleotides line up with TRBD2. Germline V gene sequence: CDR1 SGHRS, CDR2 YFSETQ. This CDR3 comprises 16 residues. The J segment lost 4 bases and the V segment lost 4 bases, leaving 7 bases of the junction unmatched. The DNA of the CDR3 is TGCGCCAGCAGCCCGGGGACTAGCGGGGTTGGAGAGACCCAGTACTTC. Residues: CASSPGTSGVGETQYF. Using reference TRBV5-1 and TRBJ2-5 for the parts outside the CDR3, the full variable domain is KAGVTQTPRYLIKTRGQQVTLSCSPISGHRSVSWYQQTPGQGLQFLFEYFSETQRNKGNFPGRFSGRQFSNSRSEMNVSTLELGDSALYLCASSPGTSGVGETQYFGPGTRLLVL.

The rearrangement links TRBV29-1 to TRBJ2-2, with TRBD1 matching over 8 bases. V lost 0 bases to trimming and J lost 5 bases; unmatched junction nucleotides: 8. The CDR3 length is 16 residues. Germline CDR1 SQVTM, CDR2 ANQGSEA. CDR3 sequence: CSVEDRRQGTTGELFF. In nucleotides, the CDR3 is TGCAGCGTTGAAGATCGAAGACAGGGGACGACCGGGGAGCTGTTTTTT.

The count of this clone is one. The CDR3 reads CASSAWEHQPQHF. As DNA, the CDR3 is TGTGCCAGCAGTGCGTGGGAGCATCAGCCCCAGCATTTT. This chain links TRBV19 with TRBJ1-5; the D is unclear. This CDR3 is 13 amino acids long. CDR1 is LNHDA, CDR2 SQIVND, per germline (reference sequence). V was cut by 9 bases and J by 5 bases, with 14 bases left in between.

The rearrangement uses TRBV9 and TRBJ1-3; D is ambiguous. Germline loops: CDR1 SGDLS, CDR2 YYNGEE. The CDR3 extends over 13 amino acids. V was clipped by 2 bases and J by 3 bases, with 6 bases between them. The CDR3 protein is CASSVNGGNTIYF. The DNA of the CDR3 is TGTGCCAGCAGCGTCAACGGTGGAAACACCATATATTTT.

This clone was observed a single time. The CDR3 sequence: CASSPGGNTEAFF. As DNA, the CDR3 is TGCGCCAGCAGCCCAGGAGGGAACACTGAAGCTTTCTTT. The chain combines TRBV5-1 with TRBJ1-1; D gene ambiguous. The CDR3 has 13 amino acids. V was trimmed by 4 bases and J by 1 base, leaving 8 bases between them. Germline V gene sequence: CDR1 SGHRS, CDR2 YFSETQ.

The chain combines TRBV18 with TRBJ1-3; tentatively, D is TRBD1 (6 bases). The CDR3 spans 18 residues. Trimming stripped 3 bases from V and 0 bases from J, with 18 bases between. The V gene's germline CDR1 is KGHSH and CDR2 LQKENI. CDR3 protein: CASSPQQPQGSSGNTIYF. CDR3 nucleotide sequence: TGTGCCAGCTCACCGCAACAACCCCAGGGGAGCTCTGGAAACACCATATATTTT. Full variable domain (outside the CDR3, taken from reference TRBV18 and TRBJ1-3): NAGVMQNPRHLVRRRGQEARLRCSPMKGHSHVYWYRQLPEEGLKFMVYLQKENIIDESGMPKERFSAEFPKEGPSILRIQQVVRGDSAAYFCASSPQQPQGSSGNTIYFGEGSWLTVV.

In nucleotides, the CDR3 is TGTGCCAGCAGCACGAGACTTACAGATACGCAGTATTTT. Translated: CASSTRLTDTQYF. The V gene is TRBV21-1, the J gene TRBJ2-3; the table assigns TRBD2, which was not confirmed against the DNA. TRBV21-1 is assigned pseudogene status. This CDR3 comprises 13 residues.